This TCR beta chain was recorded in a study of radiation and T cells in renal cell carcinoma. Study outcomes and limitations: Compared with controls, irradiated tumors had more, larger dominant CDR3 motifs. Only small tumor regions of about 0.97 g were sampled.

Described treatment: 15 Gy SBRT to primary tumor, nephrectomy 4 weeks later. Germline loops: CDR1 LNHNV, CDR2 YYDKDF (reference sequence). V lost 5 bases to trimming and J lost 0 bases, with 17 bases between them. The CDR3 is 16 amino acids. This table comes from immunoSEQ multiplex PCR, and its TCRdb copy is limited to in-frame clones, with some not included. The sample includes some 15,000 clones, approximately 48% of them seen just once. A remark on this clone: What it recognizes is unknown.

The receptor's source is a woman in her fifties or sixties with renal cell carcinoma. The specimen was tumor tissue, collected from a patient whose treatment included radiotherapy and nephrectomy. V and J are TRBV15 and TRBJ2-7; possibly TRBD1 or TRBD2 for D (5 bases each). The CDR3 region has the DNA TGTGCCACCAGCGGACCCCGGGACGGAAGCTCCTACGAGCAGTACTTC. Protein: CATSGPRDGSSYEQYF.